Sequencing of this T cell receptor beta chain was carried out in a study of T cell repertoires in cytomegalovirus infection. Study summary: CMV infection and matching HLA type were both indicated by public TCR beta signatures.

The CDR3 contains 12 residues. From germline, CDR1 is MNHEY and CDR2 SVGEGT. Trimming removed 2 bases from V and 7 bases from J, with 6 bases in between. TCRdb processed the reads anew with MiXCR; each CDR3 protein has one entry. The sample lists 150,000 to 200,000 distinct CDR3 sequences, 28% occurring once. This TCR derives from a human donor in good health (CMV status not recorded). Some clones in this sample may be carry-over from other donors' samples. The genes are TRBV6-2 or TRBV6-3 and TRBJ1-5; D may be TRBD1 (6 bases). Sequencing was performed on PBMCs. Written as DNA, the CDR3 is TGTGCCAGCAGTTACGACAGGCAGCCCCAGCATTTT. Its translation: CASSYDRQPQHF.